This record concerns one TCR beta chain sequence. The data stem from a study of T cell changes during pregnancy in multiple sclerosis. The table came from immunoSEQ multiplex PCR; TCRdb's copy has only in-frame clones and leaves some out. The sample records 65,000 to 85,000 clones, about 93% being singletons. CDR3 length: 14 residues. Germline trimming cut 7 bases from V and 1 base from J; bases unmatched to any gene: 7. The V gene's germline CDR1 is MDHEN and CDR2 SYDVKM. Source: CD4+ T cells from peripheral blood mononuclear cells, taken after pregnancy. The chain joins TRBV28 to TRBJ2-7; 7 bases are shared with TRBD2. This TCR was sampled from a female donor with multiple sclerosis, enrolled in a pregnancy study. The CDR3 DNA reads TGTGCCAGCACTTCGGGGGGAGTATCCTACGAGCAGTACTTC. This encodes CASTSGGVSYEQYF.